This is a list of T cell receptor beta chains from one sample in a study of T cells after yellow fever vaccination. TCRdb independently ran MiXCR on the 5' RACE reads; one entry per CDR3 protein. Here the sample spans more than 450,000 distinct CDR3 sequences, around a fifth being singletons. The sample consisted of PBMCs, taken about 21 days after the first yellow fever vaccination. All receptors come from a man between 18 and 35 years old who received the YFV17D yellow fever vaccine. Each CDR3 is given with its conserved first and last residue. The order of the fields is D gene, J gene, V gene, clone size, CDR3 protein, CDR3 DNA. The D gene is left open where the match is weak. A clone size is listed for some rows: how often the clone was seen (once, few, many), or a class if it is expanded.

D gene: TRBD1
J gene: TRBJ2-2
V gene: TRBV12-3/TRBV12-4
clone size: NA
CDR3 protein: CASTRQGADTGELFF
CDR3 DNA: TGTGCCAGCACACGACAGGGGGCCGACACCGGGGAGCTGTTTTTT

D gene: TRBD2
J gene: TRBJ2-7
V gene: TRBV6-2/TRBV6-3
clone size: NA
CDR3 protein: CASRARGAYEQYF
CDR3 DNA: TGTGCCAGCAGGGCCCGGGGGGCCTACGAGCAGTACTTC

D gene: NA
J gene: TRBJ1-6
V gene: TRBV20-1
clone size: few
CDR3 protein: CSASPSHNSPLHF
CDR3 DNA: TGCAGTGCTAGCCCCAGCCATAATTCACCCCTCCACTTT

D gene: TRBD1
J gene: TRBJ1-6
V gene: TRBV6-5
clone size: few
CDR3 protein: CASSYRDRGSPLHF
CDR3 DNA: TGTGCCAGCAGTTACCGGGACAGGGGCTCACCCCTCCACTTT

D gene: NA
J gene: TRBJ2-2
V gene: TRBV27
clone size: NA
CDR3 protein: CASSLTFRAQGRTGELFF
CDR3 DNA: TGTGCCAGCAGCCTGACTTTCCGGGCCCAGGGTAGGACCGGGGAGCTGTTTTTT

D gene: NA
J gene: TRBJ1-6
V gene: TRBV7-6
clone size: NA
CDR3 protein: CASSPLVDRNSPLHF
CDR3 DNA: TGTGCCAGCAGCCCCCTCGTGGACCGTAATTCACCCCTCCACTTT

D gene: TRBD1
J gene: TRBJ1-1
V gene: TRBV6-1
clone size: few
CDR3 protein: CASRRQGANTEAFF
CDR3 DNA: TGTGCCAGCAGAAGACAGGGGGCGAACACTGAAGCTTTCTTT

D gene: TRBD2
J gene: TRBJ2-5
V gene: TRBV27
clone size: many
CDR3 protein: CASREIGGQETQYF
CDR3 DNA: TGTGCCAGCAGAGAGATCGGGGGGCAAGAGACCCAGTACTTC

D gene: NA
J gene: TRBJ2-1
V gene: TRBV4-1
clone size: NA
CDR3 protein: CASSQADTSSYNEQFF
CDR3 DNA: TGCGCCAGCAGCCAAGCGGACACGAGCTCCTACAATGAGCAGTTCTTC

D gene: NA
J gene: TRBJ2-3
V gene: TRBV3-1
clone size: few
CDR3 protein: CASSQGIGADTQYF
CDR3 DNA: TGTGCCAGCAGCCAGGGGATTGGTGCAGATACGCAGTATTTT

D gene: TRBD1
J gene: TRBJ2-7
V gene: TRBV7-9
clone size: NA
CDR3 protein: CASSRAGGIYEQYF
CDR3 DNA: TGTGCCAGCAGCAGGGCAGGGGGCATCTACGAGCAGTACTTC

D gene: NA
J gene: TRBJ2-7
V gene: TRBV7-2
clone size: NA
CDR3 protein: CASSLAGSQYEQYF
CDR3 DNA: TGTGCCAGCAGCTTAGCGGGCAGCCAATACGAGCAGTACTTC

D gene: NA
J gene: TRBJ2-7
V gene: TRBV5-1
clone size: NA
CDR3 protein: CASSSTPGADEQYF
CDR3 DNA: TGCGCCAGCAGCTCGACACCGGGGGCTGACGAGCAGTACTTC

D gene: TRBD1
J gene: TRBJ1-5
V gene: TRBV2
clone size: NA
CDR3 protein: CASSGQGEPPQHF
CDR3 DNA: TGTGCCAGCAGCGGACAGGGGGAGCCTCCCCAGCATTTT

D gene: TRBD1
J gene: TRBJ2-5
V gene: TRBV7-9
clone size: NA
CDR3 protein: CASSLSGQGIGETQYF
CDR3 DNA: TGTGCCAGCAGCTTATCTGGACAGGGAATTGGCGAGACCCAGTACTTC

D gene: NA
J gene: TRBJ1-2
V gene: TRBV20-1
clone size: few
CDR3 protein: CSARILTPQYGYTF
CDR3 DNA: TGCAGTGCTAGAATTCTTACACCTCAATATGGCTACACCTTC

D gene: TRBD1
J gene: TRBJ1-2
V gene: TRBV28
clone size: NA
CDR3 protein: CASSPGTGSLGYTF
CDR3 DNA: TGTGCCAGCAGTCCTGGGACAGGGAGTCTGGGCTACACCTTC

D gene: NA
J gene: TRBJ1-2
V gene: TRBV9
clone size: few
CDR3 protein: CASSANRVAGYGYTF
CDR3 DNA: TGTGCCAGCAGCGCCAACAGGGTGGCAGGCTATGGCTACACCTTC

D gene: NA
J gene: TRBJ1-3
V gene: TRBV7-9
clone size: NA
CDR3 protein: CASSSWTKGGNTIYF
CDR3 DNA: TGTGCCAGCAGCTCGTGGACAAAAGGGGGAAACACCATATATTTT

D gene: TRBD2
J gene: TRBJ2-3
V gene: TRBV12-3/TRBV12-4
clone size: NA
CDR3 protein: CASSPMGSRGFDTQYF
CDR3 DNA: TGTGCCAGCAGTCCTATGGGGTCGCGGGGGTTCGATACGCAGTATTTT

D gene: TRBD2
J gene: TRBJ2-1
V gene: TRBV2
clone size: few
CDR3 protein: CASSDPSGGGNEQFF
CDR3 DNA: TGTGCCAGCAGTGACCCTAGCGGGGGGGGGAATGAGCAGTTCTTC

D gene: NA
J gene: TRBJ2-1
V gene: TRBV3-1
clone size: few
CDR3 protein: CASSQCEIDEQFF
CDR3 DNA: TGTGCCAGCAGCCAATGTGAGATCGATGAGCAGTTCTTC

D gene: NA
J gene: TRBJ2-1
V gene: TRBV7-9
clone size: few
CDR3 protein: CASSLLGAYNEQFF
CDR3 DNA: TGTGCCAGCAGCTTACTAGGGGCCTACAATGAGCAGTTCTTC

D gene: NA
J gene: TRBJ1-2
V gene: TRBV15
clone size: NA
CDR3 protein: CATSNGNGYGYTF
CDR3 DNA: TGTGCCACCAGCAACGGGAACGGCTATGGCTACACCTTC

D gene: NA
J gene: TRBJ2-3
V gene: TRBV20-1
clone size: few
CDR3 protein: CSAPTGPFTDTQYF
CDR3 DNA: TGCAGTGCTCCCACGGGACCATTCACAGATACGCAGTATTTT

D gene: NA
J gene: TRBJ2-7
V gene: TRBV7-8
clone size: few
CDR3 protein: CASSLAPSSYEQYF
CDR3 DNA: TGTGCCAGCAGCTTAGCGCCCAGCTCCTACGAGCAGTACTTC

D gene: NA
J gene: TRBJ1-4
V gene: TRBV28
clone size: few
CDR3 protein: CASKGGFEKLFF
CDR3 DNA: TGTGCCAGCAAAGGGGGGTTTGAAAAACTGTTTTTT

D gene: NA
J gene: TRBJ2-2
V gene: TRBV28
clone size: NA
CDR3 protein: CASSLYSATRNTGELFF
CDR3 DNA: TGTGCCAGCAGTTTATACTCTGCGACACGTAACACCGGGGAGCTGTTTTTT

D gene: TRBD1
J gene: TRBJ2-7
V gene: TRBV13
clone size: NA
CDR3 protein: CASSSNRGREQYF
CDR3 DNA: TGTGCCAGCAGCTCCAACAGGGGTCGGGAGCAGTACTTC

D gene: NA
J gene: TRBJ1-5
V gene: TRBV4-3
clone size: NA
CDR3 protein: CASSQGFNKDQPQHF
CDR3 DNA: TGCGCCAGCAGCCAAGGCTTTAACAAAGATCAGCCCCAGCATTTT

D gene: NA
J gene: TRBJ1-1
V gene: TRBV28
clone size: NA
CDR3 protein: CASISPGDGTEAFF
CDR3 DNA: TGTGCCAGCATCTCCCCAGGGGATGGTACTGAAGCTTTCTTT

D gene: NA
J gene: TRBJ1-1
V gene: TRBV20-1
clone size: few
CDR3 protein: CSARPTGGLFTEAFF
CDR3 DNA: TGCAGTGCTAGACCTACGGGGGGTTTGTTCACTGAAGCTTTCTTT

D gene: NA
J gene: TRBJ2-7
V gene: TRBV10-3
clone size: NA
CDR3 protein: CATLGTASYEQYF
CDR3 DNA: TGTGCCACCCTCGGGACCGCCTCCTACGAGCAGTACTTC

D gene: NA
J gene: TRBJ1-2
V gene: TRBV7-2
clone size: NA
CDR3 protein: CASSPSRDIYGYTF
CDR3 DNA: TGTGCCAGCAGCCCCTCGAGGGACATCTATGGCTACACCTTC

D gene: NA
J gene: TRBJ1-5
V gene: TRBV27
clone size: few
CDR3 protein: CASRGPLAQHF
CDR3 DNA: TGTGCCAGCAGGGGGCCGCTCGCCCAGCATTTT

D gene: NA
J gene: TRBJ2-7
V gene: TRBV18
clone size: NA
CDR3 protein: CASSQGVLNSYEQYF
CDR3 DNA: TGTGCCAGCTCCCAAGGGGTCCTAAATTCCTACGAGCAGTACTTC

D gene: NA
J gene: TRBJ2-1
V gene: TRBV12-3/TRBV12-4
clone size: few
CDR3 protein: CASSRSGSEQFF
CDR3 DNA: TGTGCCAGCAGCCGATCGGGGTCTGAGCAGTTCTTC

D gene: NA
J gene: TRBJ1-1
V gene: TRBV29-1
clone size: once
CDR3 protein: CSVEAGVKGAFF
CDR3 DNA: TGCAGCGTTGAAGCGGGTGTCAAGGGAGCTTTCTTT

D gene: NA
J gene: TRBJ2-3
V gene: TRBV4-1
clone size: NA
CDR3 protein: CASSPEGGAGTDTQYF
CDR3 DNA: TGCGCCAGCAGCCCAGAAGGGGGGGCTGGGACAGATACGCAGTATTTT